The 6 T cell receptor beta chains given below trace back to one sample, sequenced in a study of response to subunit inactivated influenza vaccine. TCRdb itself ran the RT-PCR reads through MiXCR, one entry per CDR3 protein. The sample includes under 200,000 distinct CDR3 sequences, over 8.5% seen only once; the top ten take roughly 33%. The sample in question was CD8+ T cells sorted from PBMCs, obtained around 25 months after vaccination. These receptors originate from a man aged 50 to 69 who received an inactivated influenza vaccine.

The rearrangement joins TRBV5-6 to TRBJ1-5; D is uncertain. The ends were cut back, 0 bases at V and 6 bases at J, with 13 bases in the middle. The CDR3 spans 15 residues. CDR1 SGHDT and CDR2 YYEEEE come from the germline V gene. DNA of the CDR3: TGTGCCAGCAGCTTGGGTTGGGGTGATCGTCAGCCCCAGCATTTT. This encodes CASSLGWGDRQPQHF.

CDR3 sequence: CASSPTINYEQYF. The DNA of the CDR3 is TGCGCCAGCAGCCCGACGATAAACTACGAGCAGTACTTC. V usage is TRBV4-3 and J usage is TRBJ2-7; D is uncertain. The germline CDR1 and CDR2 sequences are LGHNA and YSLEER. The CDR3 has 13 amino acids. V lost 4 bases and J lost 3, with 10 bases in between.

This clonotype was detected only a few times. The genes are TRBV2 and TRBJ1-2; D call uncertain. This CDR3 has 13 amino acids. Germline assignment: CDR1 SNHLY and CDR2 FYNNEI. The V end lost 2 bases, the J end lost 7 bases, and 11 bases lay between the germline ends. The CDR3 bases are TGTGCCAGCAGTGAAAAGGGCATAGGTGGCTACACCTTC. Translated: CASSEKGIGGYTF. The complete variable domain, with remaining parts taken from reference TRBV2 and TRBJ1-2, reads EPEVTQTPSHQVTQMGQEVILRCVPISNHLYFYWYRQILGQKVEFLVSFYNNEISEKSEIFDDQFSVERPDGSNFTLKIRSTKLEDSAMYFCASSEKGIGGYTFGSGTRLTVV.

V usage is TRBV20-1 and J usage is TRBJ2-2, with a tentative D call TRBD1 (6 bases). The CDR3 has 13 residues. V lost 8 bases and J 1 base, leaving 11 bases between the germline ends. Germline V gene lookup returns CDR1 DFQATT and CDR2 SNEGSKA (reference sequence). CDR3 sequence reads: CSTIGGNTGELFF. CDR3 nucleotide sequence: TGCAGTACCATAGGGGGGAACACCGGGGAGCTGTTTTTT.

This clonotype was picked up many times. J is TRBJ1-2 and V is TRBV4-3; D unclear. Germline values: CDR1 LGHNA, CDR2 YSLEER. CDR3 length: 14 amino acids. Trimming left V 0 bases short and J 9 bases short, with 14 bases between. The CDR3 DNA follows: TGCGCCAGCAGCCAAGATTCGGGCTCGACCCGCTACACCTTC. Translating gives CASSQDSGSTRYTF.

This clonotype showed up just a few times. The gene calls are TRBV4-2 and TRBJ2-3, with TRBD1 matching 7 bases. With 3 bases clipped from V and 1 base from J, the junction kept 7 bases outside the gene matches. CDR1 is LGHNA and CDR2 is YNFKEQ in the germline V gene. The CDR3 has 16 amino acids. CDR3 nucleotide sequence: TGTGCCAGCAGCCACGACAGGGAGTATGGCACAGATACGCAGTATTTT. Translated, it gives CASSHDREYGTDTQYF.